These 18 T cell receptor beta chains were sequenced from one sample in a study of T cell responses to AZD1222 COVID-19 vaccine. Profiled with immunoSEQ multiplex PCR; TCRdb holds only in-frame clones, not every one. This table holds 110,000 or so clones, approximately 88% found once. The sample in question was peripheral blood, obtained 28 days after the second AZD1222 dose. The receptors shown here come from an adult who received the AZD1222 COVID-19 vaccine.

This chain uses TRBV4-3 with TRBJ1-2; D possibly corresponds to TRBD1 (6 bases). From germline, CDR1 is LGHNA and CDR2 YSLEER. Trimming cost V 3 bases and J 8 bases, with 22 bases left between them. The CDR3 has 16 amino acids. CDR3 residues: CASSHESGTITEGYTF. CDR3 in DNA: TGCGCCAGCAGCCATGAATCCGGGACAATAACAGAAGGCTACACCTTC.

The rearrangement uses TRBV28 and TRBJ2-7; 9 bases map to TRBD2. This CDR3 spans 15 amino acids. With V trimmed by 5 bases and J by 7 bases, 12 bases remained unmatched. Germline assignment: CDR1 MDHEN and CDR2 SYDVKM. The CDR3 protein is CASSAPGSGGGEQYF. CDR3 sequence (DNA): TGTGCCAGCAGTGCCCCCGGTAGCGGGGGTGGAGAGCAGTACTTC.

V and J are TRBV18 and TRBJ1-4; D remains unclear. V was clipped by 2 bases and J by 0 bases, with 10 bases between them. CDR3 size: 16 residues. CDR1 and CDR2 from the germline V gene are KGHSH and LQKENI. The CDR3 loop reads CASSPDWSATNEKLFF. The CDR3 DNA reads TGTGCCAGCTCACCAGATTGGTCGGCAACTAATGAAAAACTGTTTTTT. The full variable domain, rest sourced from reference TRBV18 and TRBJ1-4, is NAGVMQNPRHLVRRRGQEARLRCSPMKGHSHVYWYRQLPEEGLKFMVYLQKENIIDESGMPKERFSAEFPKEGPSILRIQQVVRGDSAAYFCASSPDWSATNEKLFFGSGTQLSVL.

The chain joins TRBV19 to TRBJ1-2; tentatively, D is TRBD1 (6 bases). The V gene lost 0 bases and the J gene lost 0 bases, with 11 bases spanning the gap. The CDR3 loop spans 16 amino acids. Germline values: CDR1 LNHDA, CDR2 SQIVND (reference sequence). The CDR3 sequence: CASSIDGTRTNYGYTF. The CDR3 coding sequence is TGTGCCAGTAGTATAGATGGGACAAGAACTAACTATGGCTACACCTTC.

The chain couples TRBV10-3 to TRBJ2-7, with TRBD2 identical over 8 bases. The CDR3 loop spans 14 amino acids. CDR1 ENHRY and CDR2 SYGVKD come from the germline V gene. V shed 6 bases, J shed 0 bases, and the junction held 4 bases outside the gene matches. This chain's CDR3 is CAISSGGLSYEQYF. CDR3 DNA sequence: TGTGCCATCAGCAGCGGGGGCCTCTCCTACGAGCAGTACTTC.

The CDR3 reads CAISWTGGYNEQYF. CDR3 coding DNA: TGTGCCATCTCTTGGACAGGGGGCTACAACGAGCAGTACTTC. The rearrangement joins TRBV7-9 to TRBJ2-7; 11 nucleotides line up with TRBD1. The CDR3 loop spans 14 amino acids. Losses at the gene ends were 10 bases for V and 5 bases for J; bases not matched to a gene: 10. CDR1 is SEHNR and CDR2 is FQNEAQ in the germline V gene (reference sequence).

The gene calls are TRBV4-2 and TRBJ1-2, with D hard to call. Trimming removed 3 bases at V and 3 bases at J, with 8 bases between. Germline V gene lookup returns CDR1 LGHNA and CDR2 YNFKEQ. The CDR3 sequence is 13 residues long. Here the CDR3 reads CASSQGSDYGYTF. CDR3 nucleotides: TGTGCCAGCAGCCAGGGCTCCGACTATGGCTACACCTTC.

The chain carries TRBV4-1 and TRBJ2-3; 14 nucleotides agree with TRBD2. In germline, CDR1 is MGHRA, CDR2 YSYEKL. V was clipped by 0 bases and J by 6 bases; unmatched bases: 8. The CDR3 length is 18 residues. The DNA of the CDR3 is TGCGCCAGCAGCCAAGAACGTGGGACTAGCGGGGGTTGGGATACGCAGTATTTT. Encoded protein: CASSQERGTSGGWDTQYF.

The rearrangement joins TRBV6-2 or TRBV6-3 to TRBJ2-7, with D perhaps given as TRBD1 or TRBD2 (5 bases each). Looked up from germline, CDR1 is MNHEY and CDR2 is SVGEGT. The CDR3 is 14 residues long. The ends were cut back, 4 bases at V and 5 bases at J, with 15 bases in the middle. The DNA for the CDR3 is TGTGCCAGCAGTTGGGGGACGGCGTGGGACGAGCAGTACTTC. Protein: CASSWGTAWDEQYF.

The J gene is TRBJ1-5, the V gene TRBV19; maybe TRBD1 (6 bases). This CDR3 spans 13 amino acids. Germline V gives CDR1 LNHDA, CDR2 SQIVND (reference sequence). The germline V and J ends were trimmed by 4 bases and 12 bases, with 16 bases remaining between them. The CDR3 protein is CASSNRDNLVQHF. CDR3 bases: TGTGCCAGTAGTAATCGGGACAACCTGGTCCAGCATTTT.

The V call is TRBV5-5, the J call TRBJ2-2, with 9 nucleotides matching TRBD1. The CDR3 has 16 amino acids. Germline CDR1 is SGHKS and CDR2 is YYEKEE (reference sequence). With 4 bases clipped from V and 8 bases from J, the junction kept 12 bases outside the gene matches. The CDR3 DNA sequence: TGTGCCAGCAGCCTTGGCGGGACAGGGATTGCAGGGGAGCTGTTTTTT. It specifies CASSLGGTGIAGELFF.

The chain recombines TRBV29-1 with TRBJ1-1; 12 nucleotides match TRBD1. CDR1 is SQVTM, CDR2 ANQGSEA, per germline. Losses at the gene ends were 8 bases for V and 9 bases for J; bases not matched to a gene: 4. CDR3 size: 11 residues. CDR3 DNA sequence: TGCAGCTGGGGGACAGGGGGCAAAGCTTTCTTT. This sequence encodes CSWGTGGKAFF.

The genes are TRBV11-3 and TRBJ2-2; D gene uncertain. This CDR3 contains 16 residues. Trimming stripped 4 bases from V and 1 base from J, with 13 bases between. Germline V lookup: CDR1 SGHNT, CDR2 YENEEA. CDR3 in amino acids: CASSYTWAGNTGELFF. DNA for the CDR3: TGTGCCAGCAGCTACACTTGGGCAGGGAACACCGGGGAGCTGTTTTTT.

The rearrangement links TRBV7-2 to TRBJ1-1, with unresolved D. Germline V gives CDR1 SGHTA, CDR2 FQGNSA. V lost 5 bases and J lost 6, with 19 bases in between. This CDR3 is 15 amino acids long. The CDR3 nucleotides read TGTGCCAGCAGCCCATCTCCAGGACCGCGGGCTGAAGCTTTCTTT. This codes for CASSPSPGPRAEAFF.

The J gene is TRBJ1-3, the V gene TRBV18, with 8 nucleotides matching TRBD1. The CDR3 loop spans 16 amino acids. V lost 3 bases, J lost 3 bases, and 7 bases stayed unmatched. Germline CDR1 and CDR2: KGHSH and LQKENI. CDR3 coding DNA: TGTGCCAGCTCACCGGGCGGACAGGGACTTGGAAACACCATATATTTT. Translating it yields CASSPGGQGLGNTIYF.

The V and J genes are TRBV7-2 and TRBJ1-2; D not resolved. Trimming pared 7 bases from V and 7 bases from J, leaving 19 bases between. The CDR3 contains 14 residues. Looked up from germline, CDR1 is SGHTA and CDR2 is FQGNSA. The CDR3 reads CASTPDGSTAGYTF. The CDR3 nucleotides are TGTGCCAGCACCCCGGACGGTAGTACGGCTGGCTACACCTTC.

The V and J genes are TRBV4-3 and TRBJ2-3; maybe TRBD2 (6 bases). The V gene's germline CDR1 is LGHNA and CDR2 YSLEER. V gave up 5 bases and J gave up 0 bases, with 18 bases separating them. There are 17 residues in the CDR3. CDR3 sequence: CASSARGGGVSTDTQYF. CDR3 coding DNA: TGCGCCAGCAGCGCAAGGGGAGGCGGGGTTAGCACAGATACGCAGTATTTT.

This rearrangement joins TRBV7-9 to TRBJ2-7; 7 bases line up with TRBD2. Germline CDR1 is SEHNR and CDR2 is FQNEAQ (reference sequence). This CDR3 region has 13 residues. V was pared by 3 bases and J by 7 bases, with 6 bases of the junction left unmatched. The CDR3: CASSFRTSDEQYF. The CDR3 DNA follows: TGTGCCAGCAGCTTCAGGACTAGTGATGAGCAGTACTTC.